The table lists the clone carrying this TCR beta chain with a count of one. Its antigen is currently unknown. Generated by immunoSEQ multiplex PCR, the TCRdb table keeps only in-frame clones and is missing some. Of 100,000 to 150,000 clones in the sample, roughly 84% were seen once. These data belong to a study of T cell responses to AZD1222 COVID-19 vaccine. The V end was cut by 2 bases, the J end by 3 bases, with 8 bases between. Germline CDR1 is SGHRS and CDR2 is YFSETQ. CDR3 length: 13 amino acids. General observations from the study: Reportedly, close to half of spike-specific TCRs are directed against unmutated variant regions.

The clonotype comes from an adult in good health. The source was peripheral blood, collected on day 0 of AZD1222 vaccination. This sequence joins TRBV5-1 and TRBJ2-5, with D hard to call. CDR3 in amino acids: CASSLPPEETQYF. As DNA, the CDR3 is TGCGCCAGCAGCTTACCACCCGAAGAGACCCAGTACTTC.